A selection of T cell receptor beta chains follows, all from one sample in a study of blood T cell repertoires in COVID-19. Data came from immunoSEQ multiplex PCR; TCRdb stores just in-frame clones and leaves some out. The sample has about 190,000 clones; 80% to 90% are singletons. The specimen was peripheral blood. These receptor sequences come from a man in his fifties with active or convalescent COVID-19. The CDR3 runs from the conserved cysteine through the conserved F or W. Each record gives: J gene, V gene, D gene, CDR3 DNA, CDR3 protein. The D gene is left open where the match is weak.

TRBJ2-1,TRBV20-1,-,TGCAGTGCTACACTCAATGAGCAGTTCTTC,CSATLNEQFF
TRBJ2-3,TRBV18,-,TGTGCCAGCTCACCACGTCCTAGCACAGATACGCAGTATTTT,CASSPRPSTDTQYF
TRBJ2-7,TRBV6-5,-,TGTGCCAGCACGATGGAGGGGAGCTCCTACGAGCAGTACTTC,CASTMEGSSYEQYF
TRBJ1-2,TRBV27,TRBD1,TGTGCCAGCAGTCCAATCCCGGGACAGGGAGATGGCTACACCTTC,CASSPIPGQGDGYTF
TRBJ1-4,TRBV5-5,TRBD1,TGTGCCAGCAGCTTGGTGGGGACAGGGGTAGAAAAACTGTTTTTT,CASSLVGTGVEKLFF
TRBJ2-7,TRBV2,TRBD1,TGTGCCAGCAGTGGGACAGGGGCCTACGAGCAGTACTTC,CASSGTGAYEQYF
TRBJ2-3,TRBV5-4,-,TGTGCCAGCAGCTTGGGCGGTGAGGATACGCAGTATTTT,CASSLGGEDTQYF
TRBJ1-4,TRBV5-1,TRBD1,TGCGCCAGCATCCTACAGGGGCGTTATGAAAAACTGTTTTTT,CASILQGRYEKLFF
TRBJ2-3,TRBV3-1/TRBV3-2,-,TGTGCCAGCAGCCAAGTGCGTGATACGCAGTATTTT,CASSQVRDTQYF
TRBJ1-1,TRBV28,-,TGTGCCAGCAGTTTCCCAGGGATTAACACTGAAGCTTTCTTT,CASSFPGINTEAFF
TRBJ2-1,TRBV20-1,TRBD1,TGCAGTGCTAGTACAGGGGATGAGCAGTTCTTC,CSASTGDEQFF
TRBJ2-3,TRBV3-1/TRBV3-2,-,TGTGCCAGCAGCCCCGGGACAGATACGCAGTATTTT,CASSPGTDTQYF